The rows below give T cell receptor beta chains drawn from one sample of a study of pediatric ulcerative colitis. Profiling relied on immunoSEQ multiplex PCR, and the TCRdb table lists in-frame clones only, not all of them. Of 45,000 to 75,000 clones detected, about 89% appear once; the ten largest clones hold about 1.5%. Sequencing used blood. The receptors stem from a boy aged 5-17 years who was a control in a study of pediatric ulcerative colitis. Each CDR3 is given with its conserved first and last residue. Fields, in order: clone size, CDR3 length, J gene, D gene, V gene, CDR3 protein, CDR3 DNA. A D gene is named only where the DNA matches it firmly. For some rows the clone size is stated as once, few or many, or as a class when expanded; others skip it.

-	14	TRBJ1-1	-	TRBV5-4	CASSFPGSNTEAFF	TGTGCCAGCAGCTTTCCAGGGTCGAACACTGAAGCTTTCTTT
-	14	TRBJ2-1	TRBD2	TRBV6-5	CASSRSERGAEQFF	TGTGCCAGCAGTCGGAGTGAGCGGGGGGCCGAGCAGTTCTTC
-	14	TRBJ2-2	-	TRBV6-5	CAVLVGGPGGELFF	TGTGCCGTCCTGGTTGGTGGGCCTGGCGGGGAGCTGTTTTTT
-	19	TRBJ2-1	TRBD2	TRBV13	CASSLYWTEWTSGLNEQFF	TGTGCCAGCAGCTTATATTGGACGGAATGGACTAGCGGGTTGAATGAGCAGTTCTTC
-	13	TRBJ2-3	-	TRBV5-1	CASSGTGTDTQYF	TGCGCCAGCAGCGGAACCGGGACAGATACGCAGTATTTT
few	12	TRBJ1-5	-	TRBV28	CASISPNQPQHF	TGTGCCAGCATCTCACCGAATCAGCCCCAGCATTTT
-	14	TRBJ2-7	-	TRBV28	CASSSSTDENEQYF	TGTGCCAGCAGTTCATCAACTGACGAAAACGAGCAGTACTTC
-	13	TRBJ2-1	-	TRBV6-6	CASSYGQGGEQFF	TGTGCCAGCAGTTACGGTCAGGGGGGTGAGCAGTTCTTC
-	14	TRBJ2-7	-	TRBV5-1	CASSLGQGPYEQYF	TGCGCCAGCAGCTTGGGGCAGGGACCCTACGAGCAGTACTTC
-	14	TRBJ2-7	TRBD2	TRBV7-9	CASSQAGGPYEQYF	TGTGCCAGCAGCCAAGCGGGAGGGCCGTACGAGCAGTACTTC
few	14	TRBJ1-2	-	TRBV2	CASSYLRGDYGYTF	TGTGCCAGCAGCTACCTCAGGGGTGACTATGGCTACACCTTC
-	15	TRBJ1-6	-	TRBV6-5	CASRDRNSYNSPLHF	TGTGCCAGCAGAGACAGGAACTCCTATAATTCACCCCTCCACTTT
-	15	TRBJ2-2	TRBD2	TRBV5-8	CASSFGLALSGELFF	TGTGCCAGCAGCTTTGGACTAGCGCTTAGCGGGGAGCTGTTTTTT
-	12	TRBJ2-7	-	TRBV5-5	CASSQAGVEQYF	TGTGCCAGCAGCCAGGCCGGGGTCGAGCAGTACTTC
-	14	TRBJ2-7	TRBD1	TRBV18	CASSPRTGFHEQYF	TGTGCCAGCTCCCCCCGGACAGGGTTCCACGAGCAGTACTTC
-	14	TRBJ2-3	-	TRBV27	CASSPLAHLGTQYF	TGTGCCAGCAGTCCCCTAGCGCATTTGGGTACGCAGTATTTT
once	13	TRBJ2-1	-	TRBV13	CASSFLQGDEQFF	TGTGCCAGCAGCTTTCTACAGGGCGATGAGCAGTTCTTC
-	11	TRBJ2-5	-	TRBV5-4	CASSNKETQYF	TGTGCCAGCAGCAACAAAGAGACCCAGTACTTC
-	14	TRBJ2-5	-	TRBV9	CASSVAASTETQYF	TGTGCCAGCAGCGTAGCGGCTAGCACGGAGACCCAGTACTTC
-	16	TRBJ2-2	-	TRBV5-1	CASSSTLDTITGELFF	TGCGCCAGCAGCTCGACGTTGGACACGATCACCGGGGAGCTGTTTTTT
-	16	TRBJ1-3	-	TRBV28	CASSFQTILSGNTIYF	TGTGCCAGCAGTTTTCAAACAATCCTCTCTGGAAACACCATATATTTT
-	14	TRBJ2-5	TRBD1	TRBV7-2	CASSRDREGGTQYF	TGTGCCAGCAGCAGGGACAGGGAGGGGGGGACCCAGTACTTC
-	14	TRBJ2-7	TRBD2	TRBV5-4	CASSPDSGRYEQYF	TGTGCCAGCAGCCCAGATAGCGGGAGGTACGAGCAGTACTTC
-	16	TRBJ2-7	-	TRBV21-1	CASTSREGDSSYEQYF	TGTGCCAGCACCTCGAGGGAAGGCGATAGCTCCTACGAGCAGTACTTC
-	15	TRBJ2-7	-	TRBV29-1	CSVGLPTNKAYEQYF	TGCAGCGTTGGTCTCCCGACCAATAAAGCCTACGAGCAGTACTTC
-	11	TRBJ2-3	-	TRBV9	CASSGRDTQYF	TGTGCCAGCAGCGGCAGGGATACGCAGTATTTT